The rows below give T cell receptor beta chains drawn from one sample of a study of blood T cell repertoires in COVID-19. Profiled with immunoSEQ multiplex PCR; TCRdb holds only in-frame clones, not every one. The sample holds about 150,000 clones, roughly 83% seen once. Sequencing was performed on peripheral blood. All receptors derive from a woman of 80 years or more with acute or convalescent COVID-19. Each CDR3 is given with its conserved first and last residue. D genes are given only for firm matches. Not all rows give a size; the values are once, few, many and, for expanded clones, a class.

v_gene	j_gene	d_gene	abundance	CDR3aa	CDR3nt
TRBV6-6	TRBJ1-1	NA	NA	CASMKGSGAFF	TGTGCCAGCATGAAAGGAAGCGGAGCTTTCTTT
TRBV18	TRBJ2-7	NA	NA	CASSQIRTGVYEQYF	TGTGCCAGCTCCCAGATCCGGACGGGAGTCTACGAGCAGTACTTC
TRBV28	TRBJ1-2	NA	NA	CASSTTAYGYTF	TGTGCCAGCAGTACGACAGCCTATGGCTACACCTTC
TRBV4-1	TRBJ1-1	NA	NA	CASSQKIGRGLNTEAFF	TGCGCCAGCAGCCAAAAGATCGGACGGGGTCTGAACACTGAAGCTTTCTTT
TRBV4-1	TRBJ2-1	NA	NA	CASSQSGARVNNEQFF	TGCGCCAGCAGCCAATCTGGGGCCCGCGTGAACAATGAGCAGTTCTTC
TRBV6-2/TRBV6-3	TRBJ1-5	TRBD1	NA	CASSYHRGRNQPQHF	TGTGCCAGCAGTTACCACAGGGGGCGTAATCAGCCCCAGCATTTT
TRBV7-2	TRBJ1-2	NA	NA	CASSLEQTNYGYTF	TGTGCCAGCAGCTTAGAACAGACTAACTATGGCTACACCTTC
TRBV19	TRBJ1-4	TRBD1	NA	CASSMIRDSNEKLFF	TGTGCCAGTAGTATGATTCGGGACAGTAATGAAAAACTGTTTTTT
TRBV29-1	TRBJ1-1	NA	few	CSVQQGEGAEAFF	TGCAGCGTGCAACAGGGAGAAGGCGCTGAAGCTTTCTTT
TRBV2	TRBJ2-3	TRBD2	NA	CASSELAGGLDTQYF	TGTGCCAGCAGTGAGCTAGCGGGGGGGCTGGATACGCAGTATTTT
TRBV5-1	TRBJ1-4	NA	NA	CASSFPEDGGEKLFF	TGCGCCAGCAGCTTTCCAGAAGACGGGGGTGAAAAACTGTTTTTT
TRBV13	TRBJ1-1	NA	NA	CASSRYTGANTEAFF	TGTGCCAGCAGCCGATATACAGGAGCGAACACTGAAGCTTTCTTT
TRBV14	TRBJ2-4	TRBD1	NA	CASSPEGQVPQYF	TGTGCCAGCAGCCCGGAGGGACAGGTACCTCAGTACTTC
TRBV11-2	TRBJ1-2	NA	NA	CASSFRTDSYGYTF	TGTGCCAGCAGCTTCAGGACAGACAGCTATGGCTACACCTTC
TRBV30	TRBJ1-1	NA	NA	CAWSVGNTEAFF	TGTGCCTGGAGTGTTGGCAACACTGAAGCTTTCTTT
TRBV12-5	TRBJ1-5	TRBD1	NA	CASGFETGGGNQPQHF	TGTGCTAGTGGTTTCGAGACAGGGGGAGGCAATCAGCCCCAGCATTTT
TRBV25-1	TRBJ2-3	NA	NA	CASSELSTDTQYF	TGTGCCAGCAGTGAATTATCCACAGATACGCAGTATTTT
TRBV5-4	TRBJ1-3	NA	NA	CATSHRAGNTIYF	TGTGCCACTAGTCACCGGGCTGGAAACACCATATATTTT
TRBV30	TRBJ2-4	TRBD2	NA	CAWSGGGWGYF	TGTGCCTGGAGCGGCGGGGGTTGGGGGTACTTC
TRBV6-1	TRBJ1-2	NA	NA	CASSEAGGYGYTF	TGTGCCAGCAGTGAAGCTGGAGGGTATGGCTACACCTTC
TRBV5-1	TRBJ2-7	NA	NA	CASSLEQGSYEQYF	TGCGCCAGCAGCTTGGAACAGGGCTCCTACGAGCAGTACTTC
TRBV5-4	TRBJ2-1	TRBD1	NA	CASSSGQGNLFNEQFF	TGTGCCAGCAGCTCGGGACAGGGGAATTTGTTCAATGAGCAGTTCTTC
TRBV30	TRBJ1-5	TRBD1	NA	CAWSLTGGQPQHF	TGTGCCTGGAGTCTGACAGGGGGTCAGCCCCAGCATTTT
TRBV6-6	TRBJ1-2	TRBD1	NA	CASMGQGAWGYTF	TGTGCCAGCATGGGACAGGGGGCCTGGGGCTACACCTTC
TRBV18	TRBJ1-1	NA	few	CASSPLAVQNTEAFF	TGTGCCAGCTCACCACTGGCGGTCCAAAACACTGAAGCTTTCTTT
TRBV18	TRBJ1-2	NA	NA	CASSPTDNYGYTF	TGTGCCAGCTCACCGACAGACAACTATGGCTACACCTTC
TRBV4-3	TRBJ1-1	TRBD1	NA	CASSQEVPGQASYTMNTEAFF	TGCGCCAGCAGCCAAGAGGTTCCAGGACAGGCGTCTTACACGATGAACACTGAAGCTTTCTTT
TRBV5-8	TRBJ2-3	TRBD2	NA	CASSDRTSQRTDTQYF	TGTGCCAGCAGCGACCGGACTAGCCAAAGAACAGATACGCAGTATTTT
TRBV24-1	TRBJ1-2	NA	NA	CATSAGRGVPRYGYTF	TGTGCCACCAGTGCGGGGAGGGGCGTCCCTCGTTATGGCTACACCTTC
TRBV7-3	TRBJ1-6	TRBD1	NA	CASSSGQVNSPLHF	TGTGCCAGCAGCTCCGGACAGGTTAATTCACCCCTCCACTTT
TRBV6-5	TRBJ2-5	NA	NA	CASRRGQQETQYF	TGTGCCAGCCGCCGCGGACAGCAAGAGACCCAGTACTTC
TRBV7-3	TRBJ2-3	TRBD1	NA	CASSGQGAEDTQYF	TGTGCCAGCAGCGGACAGGGGGCGGAAGATACGCAGTATTTT
TRBV10-3	TRBJ1-1	NA	NA	CAISEHGDEEAFF	TGTGCCATCAGTGAGCACGGTGATGAAGAAGCTTTCTTT
TRBV10-3	TRBJ1-1	TRBD1	NA	CAISRQGGTEAFF	TGTGCCATCAGCCGACAGGGGGGGACTGAAGCTTTCTTT
TRBV2	TRBJ2-3	NA	NA	CASSEQGSTDTQYF	TGTGCCAGCAGTGAACAGGGTAGCACAGATACGCAGTATTTT
TRBV7-3	TRBJ2-1	NA	NA	CASSSWVADNEQFF	TGTGCCAGCAGCTCATGGGTGGCGGACAATGAGCAGTTCTTC
TRBV4-2	TRBJ2-3	NA	NA	CASSEADTDTQYF	TGTGCCAGCAGCGAGGCGGACACAGATACGCAGTATTTT
TRBV4-1	TRBJ2-6	TRBD1	NA	CASSTPGQGAGANVLTF	TGCGCCAGCAGCACACCGGGACAGGGAGCCGGGGCCAACGTCCTGACTTTC
TRBV5-4	TRBJ2-5	TRBD2	once	CASSFPAGGPQETQYF	TGTGCCAGCAGCTTCCCAGCGGGGGGGCCCCAAGAGACCCAGTACTTC
TRBV4-1	TRBJ1-2	NA	NA	CASSQGVGRRDYGYTF	TGCGCCAGCAGCCAAGGGGTGGGCAGGAGGGACTATGGCTACACCTTC
TRBV2	TRBJ1-1	TRBD1	NA	CASRERTGLPEAFF	TGTGCCAGCAGGGAAAGGACAGGGCTGCCTGAAGCTTTCTTT
TRBV18	TRBJ1-1	NA	few	CASSPARDTEAFF	TGTGCCAGCTCACCAGCGAGGGACACTGAAGCTTTCTTT
TRBV7-2	TRBJ1-3	NA	once	CASSLNSPGNTIYF	TGTGCCAGCAGCTTAAACAGTCCTGGAAACACCATATATTTT
TRBV5-1	TRBJ1-2	TRBD1	NA	CAAKTGPESYGYTF	TGCGCCGCCAAGACAGGGCCCGAGTCGTATGGCTACACCTTC
TRBV15	TRBJ1-2	TRBD1	NA	CATSRTGGNYGYTF	TGTGCCACCAGCAGGACAGGGGGGAACTATGGCTACACCTTC
TRBV2	TRBJ2-1	TRBD2	NA	CASSQSGGPYNEQFF	TGTGCCAGCAGTCAGAGCGGGGGCCCGTACAATGAGCAGTTCTTC
TRBV7-2	TRBJ2-2	TRBD1	NA	CASSLAGTVTGELFF	TGTGCCAGCAGCTTAGCAGGGACAGTCACCGGGGAGCTGTTTTTT
TRBV30	TRBJ2-7	TRBD1	NA	CAWVRTGGYEQYF	TGTGCCTGGGTAAGGACAGGGGGCTACGAGCAGTACTTC
TRBV6-5	TRBJ1-1	TRBD1	NA	CASSYRGQMNTEAFF	TGTGCCAGCAGTTACAGGGGACAGATGAACACTGAAGCTTTCTTT
TRBV7-9	TRBJ2-2	TRBD2	NA	CASSLLAGDLKNTGELFF	TGTGCCAGCAGCTTACTAGCGGGGGACCTTAAAAACACCGGGGAGCTGTTTTTT
TRBV21-1	TRBJ2-1	NA	NA	CASSKRGPVLPSGGAGYNEQFF	TGTGCCAGCAGCAAAAGGGGCCCGGTCCTCCCTAGCGGGGGGGCGGGGTACAATGAGCAGTTCTTC
TRBV12-3/TRBV12-4	TRBJ1-1	NA	NA	CASSSRNTEAFF	TGTGCCAGCAGTTCGCGAAACACTGAAGCTTTCTTT
TRBV28	TRBJ2-7	TRBD2	NA	CASSLSLSGGYYEQYF	TGTGCCAGCAGTTTATCCCTCTCGGGGGGGTACTACGAGCAGTACTTC
TRBV19	TRBJ2-3	TRBD2	once	CASSVRTSGGPDTQYF	TGTGCCAGTAGTGTCCGGACTAGCGGGGGGCCGGATACGCAGTATTTT
TRBV19	TRBJ1-4	TRBD1	few	CASSLSWTGASEKLFF	TGTGCCAGTAGCTTATCCTGGACAGGGGCTAGTGAAAAACTGTTTTTT
TRBV5-4	TRBJ2-7	NA	NA	CASSFSGSLYEQYF	TGTGCCAGCAGCTTCTCCGGGAGCCTCTACGAGCAGTACTTC
TRBV5-4	TRBJ2-3	TRBD2	NA	CASSSQLAGAGKQYF	TGTGCCAGCAGCTCACAACTAGCGGGAGCGGGGAAGCAGTATTTT
TRBV9	TRBJ2-1	NA	NA	CASSVAPSYNEQFF	TGTGCCAGCAGCGTAGCTCCCAGCTACAATGAGCAGTTCTTC
TRBV5-1	TRBJ2-4	TRBD1	NA	CASSPRGQGAVKNIQYF	TGCGCCAGCAGCCCCAGGGGCCAGGGGGCAGTCAAAAACATTCAGTACTTC